The present entry profiles one TCR beta chain with its context. Per the study methods: Reference gene primer amplification in the assay estimated nucleated cell counts. The assay was immunoSEQ multiplex PCR, and TCRdb's table has in-frame clones only and misses some. The V and J calls and clone size were taken over from that table, and D and trimming were inferred from the DNA. The table records tens of thousands of clones, around 89% of them present only once. Unmatched junction bases numbered 9, after V lost 3 bases and J lost 7 bases. Looked up from germline, CDR1 is ENHRY and CDR2 is SYGVKD. The CDR3 is 15 residues long. The data stem from a study of blood T cell repertoires in COVID-19. Study summary: Nucleic acid was either cDNA or gDNA, and it came from T cells, B-cell-depleted T cells, or PBMCs.

Material for sequencing was peripheral blood. This receptor was identified in a man in his 70s with active or convalescent COVID-19. The chain carries TRBV10-3 and TRBJ2-1; 7 nucleotides line up with TRBD1. The CDR3 spells CAISDPRGRGNEQFF. CDR3 nucleotides: TGTGCCATCAGTGACCCTAGGGGGCGCGGAAATGAGCAGTTCTTC.